These 15 T cell receptor beta chains came from one sample sequenced in a study of T-cell reconstitution after alpha-beta-depleted transplantation in children. For TCRbeta, the library was prepared with unique molecular identifiers. TCRdb recomputed calls from the PCR reads with MiXCR, one row per CDR3 protein. The table records about 600,000 distinct CDR3 sequences, under 15% of them present only once. Sequencing was performed on PBMCs, mostly from graft donor cells, taken 360 days after TCRalphabeta/CD19-depleted stem cell transplant. These receptors all stem from a male patient younger than 18 who had a stem cell transplant for acute myeloid leukemia, so the T cells may come from the graft donor.

This clonotype was detected a few times. This rearrangement joins TRBV29-1 to TRBJ2-3; no clear D gene. The V end was cut by 6 bases, the J end by 2 bases, with 6 bases between. Germline V gene sequence: CDR1 SQVTM, CDR2 ANQGSEA. CDR3 length: 11 residues. The CDR3: CSVLPTDTQYF. CDR3 nucleotides: TGCAGCGTACTCCCCACAGATACGCAGTATTTT.

This clonotype has a handful of counts. The V gene is TRBV7-2, the J gene TRBJ2-3; D unresolved. CDR3 length: 13 residues. Trimming left V 3 bases short and J 2 bases short, with 6 bases between. Germline-derived CDR1 and CDR2 are SGHTA and FQGNSA. In nucleotides, the CDR3 is TGTGCCAGCAGCTTCCCAGACACAGATACGCAGTATTTT. Translation gives CASSFPDTDTQYF.

This clonotype occurred a few times. The rearrangement joins TRBV5-5 to TRBJ2-1; D is perhaps TRBD2 (5 bases). This CDR3 is 17 amino acids long. Germline lookup yields CDR1 SGHKS and CDR2 YYEKEE (reference sequence). Trimming took off 2 bases at V and 0 bases at J, with 15 bases between the two ends. CDR3 DNA sequence: TGTGCCAGCAGCTTACCTAGCTCCATAAGCTCCTACAATGAGCAGTTCTTC. It translates to CASSLPSSISSYNEQFF.

This clonotype was seen at least ten times. J is TRBJ1-2 and V is TRBV5-1, with D hard to call. The germline V gene has CDR1 SGHRS and CDR2 YFSETQ. This CDR3 has 13 amino acids. Trimming took 1 base from V and 4 from J, leaving 8 bases between them. CDR3 DNA: TGCGCCAGCAGCTTGTCGAAGGGCTATGGCTACACCTTC. Translating gives CASSLSKGYGYTF.

The V call is TRBV20-1, the J call TRBJ1-2, with 9 bases matching TRBD1. CDR1 and CDR2 (germline): DFQATT, SNEGSKA (reference sequence). The CDR3 runs to 16 residues. With V trimmed by 6 bases and J by 5 bases, 16 bases remained unmatched. For the CDR3, the DNA is TGCAGTGCCCACCCAAAAGGACAGGGGAGATGGTATGGCTACACCTTC. It is translated as CSAHPKGQGRWYGYTF.

At least ten counts were recorded for this clonotype. This chain connects TRBV6-2 or TRBV6-3 to TRBJ1-2; no reliable D call. The CDR3 has 14 residues. Between the trimmed V and J ends, which lost 0 bases and 8 bases, there was a span of 13 bases. CDR1 MNHEY and CDR2 SVGEGT come from the germline V gene. This chain's CDR3 is CASSYSRTNSGYTF. CDR3 nucleotides: TGTGCCAGCAGTTACTCGAGAACCAACTCGGGCTACACCTTC.

The chain combines TRBV11-1 with TRBJ2-7; 12 bases are a match to TRBD1. V gave up 4 bases and J gave up 2 bases; unmatched junction bases: 12. Germline V gene lookup returns CDR1 SGHAT and CDR2 FQDESV (reference sequence). CDR3 size: 18 residues. This CDR3 is CASSSGQGALAGAYEQYF. The CDR3, as DNA: TGTGCCAGCAGCTCGGGACAGGGGGCGCTTGCCGGGGCCTACGAGCAGTACTTC.

This clonotype was observed a handful of times. V usage is TRBV12-3 or TRBV12-4 and J usage is TRBJ2-7; TRBD1 agrees at 10 bases. The CDR3 is made up of 16 amino acids. The J segment lost 4 bases and the V segment lost 5 bases, leaving 11 bases of the junction unmatched. CDR3 sequence reads: CASSLDLGTGVYEQYF. In DNA, the CDR3 is TGTGCCAGCAGTCTTGACCTGGGGACAGGGGTTTACGAGCAGTACTTC.

This clonotype has ten or more counts. The chain links TRBV12-3 or TRBV12-4 to TRBJ2-5, with 10 bases that match TRBD2. The CDR3 sequence is 14 residues long. The J segment lost 4 bases and the V segment lost 7 bases, leaving 6 bases of the junction unmatched. In DNA, the CDR3 is TGTGCCAGCACCCTAGCGGGAGCTTTAGAGACCCAGTACTTC. It translates to CASTLAGALETQYF.

This chain uses TRBV11-2 with TRBJ2-7; 7 nucleotides agree with TRBD2. Unmatched junction bases numbered 8, after V lost 0 bases and J lost 3 bases. The CDR3 totals 16 residues. CDR1 is SGHAT and CDR2 is FQNNGV in the germline V gene. The CDR3 region is CASSLDPGTTFYEQYF. CDR3 DNA: TGTGCCAGCAGCTTAGACCCCGGGACTACCTTCTACGAGCAGTACTTC.

The sample holds many counts of this clonotype. The chain employs TRBV20-1 and TRBJ1-6, with 7 bases lining up with TRBD1. Germline V gives CDR1 DFQATT, CDR2 SNEGSKA (reference sequence). J gave up 10 bases and V 0 bases, and 12 bases lay outside the gene matches. The CDR3 sequence is 16 residues long. The CDR3 nucleotides are TGCAGTGCTAGAGATACTAGACAGGGAGGGGACTCACCCCTCCACTTT. Translated, it gives CSARDTRQGGDSPLHF.

The chain employs TRBV5-1 and TRBJ2-1; D is possibly TRBD1 or TRBD2 (6 bases each). Germline V gene lookup returns CDR1 SGHRS and CDR2 YFSETQ. V was pared by 4 bases and J by 14 bases, with 19 bases between. The CDR3 sequence is 13 residues long. DNA for the CDR3: TGCGCCAGCAGCCCCACATACAGGGAGGTGAAGTTCTTC. Translation gives CASSPTYREVKFF.

In this sample, this clonotype turned up many times. The chain carries TRBV6-2 or TRBV6-3 and TRBJ1-1; the D gene is possibly TRBD1 (5 bases). This CDR3 is 15 amino acids long. V lost 6 bases and J lost 5, with 19 bases in between. Germline CDR1 is MNHEY and CDR2 is SVGEGT. The CDR3 nucleotides are TGTGCCAGCAGCCACGGGACCGCCTCGGGGACTGAAGCTTTCTTT. Encoded protein: CASSHGTASGTEAFF.

This clonotype was found many times. The chain recombines TRBV20-1 with TRBJ2-5, with 11 bases that match TRBD2. The CDR3 runs to 15 residues. Unmatched junction bases numbered 9, after V lost 5 bases and J lost 4 bases. Per the germline V gene, CDR1 is DFQATT and CDR2 is SNEGSKA (reference sequence). The CDR3 region is CSAFQGLAVGETQYF. CDR3 nucleotide sequence: TGCAGTGCTTTCCAGGGACTAGCGGTCGGAGAGACCCAGTACTTC.

The rearrangement uses TRBV28 and TRBJ1-6; D is uncertain. This CDR3 contains 14 residues. Germline values: CDR1 MDHEN, CDR2 SYDVKM. The CDR3 nucleotides are TGTGCTACTAAGGCACCTCCGGGTAATTCACCCCTCCACTTT. This translates into CATKAPPGNSPLHF.